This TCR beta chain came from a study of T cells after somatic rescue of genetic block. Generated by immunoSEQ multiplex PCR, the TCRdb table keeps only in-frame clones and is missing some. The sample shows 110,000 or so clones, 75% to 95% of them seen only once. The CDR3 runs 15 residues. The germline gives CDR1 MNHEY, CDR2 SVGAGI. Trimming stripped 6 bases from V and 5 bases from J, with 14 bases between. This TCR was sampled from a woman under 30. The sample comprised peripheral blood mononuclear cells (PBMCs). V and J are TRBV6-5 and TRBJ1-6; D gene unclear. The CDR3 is CASSQGFGNNSPLHF. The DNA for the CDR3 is TGTGCCAGCAGCCAAGGGTTCGGAAATAATTCACCCCTCCACTTT.